This record covers a single TCR beta chain. What it binds is not known. Germline CDR1 and CDR2: LGHNA and YSLEER. V was shortened by 0 bases and J by 5 bases, with 16 bases between the two germline ends. This CDR3 has 16 residues. Anti-CD3/anti-CD28 beads served as a nonspecific positive control stimulus. CD4+ T cells upregulating both CD40 ligand and CD69 were sorted as responding cells. This sample is drawn from a study of persistence of HIV-infected CD4 T cells. This was the immunoSEQ version 4 assay in survey mode. Libraries were prepared by immunoSEQ multiplex PCR; TCRdb keeps only in-frame clonotypes and omits some of them. The sample lists 40,000 to 55,000 clones; more than 80% were seen once. General study results and limits: TCRbeta richness was lower in CMV- and Gag-responding cells than in anti-CD3/anti-CD28-responding cells.

This chain links TRBV4-3 with TRBJ1-2; D remains unclear. This material consisted of CD4+ T cells sorted from PBMCs after approximately 19-hour stimulation, taken from a patient who received antiretroviral therapy. The sequence was obtained from an adult woman with HIV who was CMV-seropositive. Written as DNA, the CDR3 is TGCGCCAGCAGCCAAGATCTGCAGGAGATACTTTATGGCTACACCTTC. It is translated as CASSQDLQEILYGYTF.